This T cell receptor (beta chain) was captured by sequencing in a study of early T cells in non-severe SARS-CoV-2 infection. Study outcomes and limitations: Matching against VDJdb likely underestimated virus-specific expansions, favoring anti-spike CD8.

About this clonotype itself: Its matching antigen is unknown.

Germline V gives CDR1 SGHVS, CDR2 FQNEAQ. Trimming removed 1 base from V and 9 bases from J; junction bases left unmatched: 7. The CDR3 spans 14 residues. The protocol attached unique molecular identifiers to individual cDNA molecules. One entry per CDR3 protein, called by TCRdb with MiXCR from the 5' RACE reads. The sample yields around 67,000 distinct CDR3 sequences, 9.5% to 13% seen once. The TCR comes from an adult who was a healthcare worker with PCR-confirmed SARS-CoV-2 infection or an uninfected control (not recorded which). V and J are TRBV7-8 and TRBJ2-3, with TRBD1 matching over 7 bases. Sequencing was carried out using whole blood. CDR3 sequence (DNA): TGTGCCAGCAGCTTAGGGCCAGGGGGAGACACGCAGTATTTT. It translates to CASSLGPGGDTQYF.